A selection of T cell receptor beta chains follows, all from one sample in a study of neoadjuvant anti-PD-1 for oral cavity cancer. Produced via immunoSEQ multiplex PCR; TCRdb's table is partial and in-frame only. The sample holds 60,000 to 75,000 clones, approximately 79% seen once. The specimen comprised PBMCs, sampled before nivolumab (anti-PD-1) treatment. These receptors were obtained from a person aged 40 to 85 with oral cavity squamous cell carcinoma. Both conserved end residues are part of each CDR3. The order of the fields is J gene, clone size, D gene, V gene, CDR3 DNA, CDR3 protein. A D gene is named only where the DNA matches it firmly. Not every row has a clone size; where given, it reads once, few, many or a size class.

TRBJ1-2 | . | . | TRBV6-4 | TGTGCCAGCAGTGACATGGGTAGGGGGTATGGCTACACCTTC | CASSDMGRGYGYTF
TRBJ1-1 | . | . | TRBV19 | TGTGCCAGTAGCGAAGGGAGGAACACTGAAGCTTTCTTT | CASSEGRNTEAFF
TRBJ1-2 | . | . | TRBV20-1 | TGCAGTGCGGAGGGAGGCTATGGCTACACCTTC | CSAEGGYGYTF
TRBJ2-3 | once | . | TRBV18 | TGTGCCAGCTCACTTCGAGGTGGGAACACAGATACGCAGTATTTT | CASSLRGGNTDTQYF
TRBJ2-5 | . | TRBD2 | TRBV19 | TGTGCCAGTAGTACCTCTTCCGGGACTAGCGGGGGGCCCGGGAAGACCCAGTACTTC | CASSTSSGTSGGPGKTQYF
TRBJ1-6 | . | TRBD1 | TRBV30 | TGTGCCTGGAACGTGGACAGGGGTACGTCCTATAATTCACCCCTCCACTTT | CAWNVDRGTSYNSPLHF
TRBJ2-7 | . | . | TRBV7-3 | TGTGCCAGCAGCCCAACGGCCGCGGGCTACGAGCAGTACTTC | CASSPTAAGYEQYF
TRBJ1-1 | . | . | TRBV28 | TGTGCCAGCAGCTCGGACATGAGGGTGTCGAACACTGAAGCTTTCTTT | CASSSDMRVSNTEAFF
TRBJ1-1 | . | . | TRBV7-3 | TGTGCCAGCAGCTTAAGAAGGAACACTGAAGCTTTCTTT | CASSLRRNTEAFF
TRBJ2-4 | . | TRBD2 | TRBV5-1 | TGCGCCAGCAGCTTGGGGACTAGCGGGGCAGAGGTCGGAGCCAAAAACATTCAGTACTTC | CASSLGTSGAEVGAKNIQYF
TRBJ1-2 | . | . | TRBV6-5 | TGTGCCAGCAGTGACCCCGGGACGGGTGGCTACACCTTC | CASSDPGTGGYTF
TRBJ1-2 | . | . | TRBV18 | TGTGCCAGCTCACCATACGGGGGTGACTATGGCTACACCTTC | CASSPYGGDYGYTF
TRBJ2-7 | . | TRBD2 | TRBV11-1 | TGTGCCAGCAGCGTTTTAGCGGGGTCCTACGAGCAGTACTTC | CASSVLAGSYEQYF
TRBJ1-5 | once | . | TRBV27 | TGTGCCAGCAGCGAACAGGGCCTTGGCAATCAGCCCCAGCATTTT | CASSEQGLGNQPQHF
TRBJ1-2 | . | TRBD1 | TRBV4-1 | TGCGCCAGCACCTATCATGGGGACAGCACTATTAACTATGGCTACACCTTC | CASTYHGDSTINYGYTF
TRBJ2-7 | . | . | TRBV18 | TGTGCCAGCTCACCGGCGCATGACTACGAGCAGTACTTC | CASSPAHDYEQYF
TRBJ2-3 | medium-sized | . | TRBV9 | TGTGCCAGCAGCGGGCTACAGGGGAGGGGGACAGATACGCAGTATTTT | CASSGLQGRGTDTQYF
TRBJ2-7 | . | . | TRBV7-9 | TGTGCCAGCAGCCCCCCGCCGGTAGCCTACGAGCAGTACTTC | CASSPPPVAYEQYF
TRBJ2-1 | . | TRBD1 | TRBV29-1 | TGCAGCGTAAGAACCGGGACAGGGGTAAGCAATGAGCAGTTCTTC | CSVRTGTGVSNEQFF
TRBJ1-1 | . | . | TRBV7-6 | TGTGCCAGCAGCTTAGCAGCAGGGGACACTGAAGCTTTCTTT | CASSLAAGDTEAFF
TRBJ2-3 | . | . | TRBV7-8 | TGTGCCAGCAGCGGGGGAGGAGATACGCAGTATTTT | CASSGGGDTQYF
TRBJ2-4 | . | . | TRBV9 | TGTGCCAGCAGCCCCACTCCGACCCCCGACGAAAACATTCAGTACTTC | CASSPTPTPDENIQYF
TRBJ2-7 | . | . | TRBV6-4 | TGTGCCAGCAGTGACTCCTGGCTGACCTACGAGCAGTACTTC | CASSDSWLTYEQYF
TRBJ1-5 | . | . | TRBV28 | TGTGCCAGCAGTTTGGCGATTCCCCACCAGCCCCAGCATTTT | CASSLAIPHQPQHF
TRBJ1-3 | . | TRBD1 | TRBV2 | TGTGCCAGCAGAGAGGACAGGGGCCGGCCCTCTGGAAACACCATATATTTT | CASREDRGRPSGNTIYF
TRBJ2-5 | . | TRBD2 | TRBV7-8 | TGTGCCAGCAGCCTAACTCGGCGGAGCGGGGGCGAATTATCTAATAAAGGAGAGACCCAGTACTTC | CASSLTRRSGGELSNKGETQYF
TRBJ1-5 | few | . | TRBV29-1 | TGCAGCGTTTCCACCGGGACGCTAGATCAGCCCCAGCATTTT | CSVSTGTLDQPQHF
TRBJ2-7 | . | . | TRBV27 | TGTGCCAGCAGTTTAGGAGGTCTAGCGCCATACGAGCAGTACTTC | CASSLGGLAPYEQYF
TRBJ2-4 | . | TRBD2 | TRBV19 | TGTGCCAGTAGGGGGGGGACGCCCAAAAACATTCAGTACTTC | CASRGGTPKNIQYF
TRBJ1-2 | . | TRBD1 | TRBV27 | TGTGCCAGCAGCCCGGGACAGGGGAACTATGGCTACACCTTC | CASSPGQGNYGYTF
TRBJ2-3 | . | TRBD2 | TRBV5-5 | TGTGCCAGCAGCTTGCATCTAGCGGGGGCCACAGATACGCAGTATTTT | CASSLHLAGATDTQYF
TRBJ2-7 | . | . | TRBV7-9 | TGTGCCAGCAGCCCTCGGGACGACCCAAAGCAGTACTTC | CASSPRDDPKQYF
TRBJ2-1 | . | TRBD2 | TRBV2 | TGTGCCAGCAGTGAACTAGCGGTTTACAATGAGCAGTTCTTC | CASSELAVYNEQFF
TRBJ1-1 | . | . | TRBV19 | TGTGCCAGTAGTACCTGGGACGGCTCTGAAGCTTTCTTT | CASSTWDGSEAFF
TRBJ1-6 | once | . | TRBV27 | TGTGCCACCCGAAGGGCCTCCTCCTATAATTCACCCCTCCACTTT | CATRRASSYNSPLHF
TRBJ2-5 | . | . | TRBV29-1 | TGCAGCGTTGAACAGGGAGTGGGAGAGACCCAGTACTTC | CSVEQGVGETQYF
TRBJ1-3 | . | TRBD1 | TRBV6-5 | TGTGCCAGCAGTTCAGGGGGCCTAGTTGGAAACACCATATATTTT | CASSSGGLVGNTIYF